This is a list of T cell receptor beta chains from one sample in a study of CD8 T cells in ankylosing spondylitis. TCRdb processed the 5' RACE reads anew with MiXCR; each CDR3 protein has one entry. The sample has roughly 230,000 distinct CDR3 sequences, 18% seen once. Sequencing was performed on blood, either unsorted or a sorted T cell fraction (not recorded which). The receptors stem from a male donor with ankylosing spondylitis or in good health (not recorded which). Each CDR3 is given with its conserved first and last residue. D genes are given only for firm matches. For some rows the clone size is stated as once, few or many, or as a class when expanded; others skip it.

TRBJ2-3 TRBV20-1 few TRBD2 TGCAGTGCCTCGACTAGCGGGCGGCTGGGTGTTGGCACAGATACGCAGTATTTT CSASTSGRLGVGTDTQYF
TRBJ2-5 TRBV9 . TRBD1 TGTGCCAGCAGGGACGGGACAGGGAAAGAGACCCAGTACTTC CASRDGTGKETQYF
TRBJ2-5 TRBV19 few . TGTGCCAGTACTGACCATCAAGAGACCCAGTACTTC CASTDHQETQYF
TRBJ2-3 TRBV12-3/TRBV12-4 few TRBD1 TGTGCCAGCAGCCGAGGACAGGGGCTAGATACGCAGTATTTT CASSRGQGLDTQYF
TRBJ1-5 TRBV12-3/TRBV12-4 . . TGTGCCAGCAGTTTGGCAGAAAATCAGCCCCAGCATTTT CASSLAENQPQHF
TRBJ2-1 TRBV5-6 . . TGTGCCAGCAGCTTGGGTTGGTACAATGAGCAGTTCTTC CASSLGWYNEQFF
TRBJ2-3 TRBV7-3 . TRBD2 TGTGCCAGCAGCTTAATAGGCGGGAGTTTTACAGATACGCAGTATTTT CASSLIGGSFTDTQYF
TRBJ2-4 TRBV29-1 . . TGCAGCGTTGAAGGAGGTCGGCTGGCGGCCAAAAACATTCAGTACTTC CSVEGGRLAAKNIQYF
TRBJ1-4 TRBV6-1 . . TGTGCCAGCAGTGAAGGTCGCCTTCCGGGGGCTGAAAAACTGTTTTTT CASSEGRLPGAEKLFF
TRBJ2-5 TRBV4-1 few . TGCGCCAGCAGCCTCGTCGGTCACCAAGAGACCCAGTACTTC CASSLVGHQETQYF
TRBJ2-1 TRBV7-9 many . TGTGCCAGCAGCTTAACGGGGAGCTCCTACAATGAGCAGTTCTTC CASSLTGSSYNEQFF
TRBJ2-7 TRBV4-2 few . TGTGCCAGCAGCCAAGCCATTGACAGGCGAGACGAGCAGTACTTC CASSQAIDRRDEQYF
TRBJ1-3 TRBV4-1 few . TGCGCCAGCAGCCAAGACAGGGGATTCGGAAACACCATATATTTT CASSQDRGFGNTIYF
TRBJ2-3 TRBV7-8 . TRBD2 TGTGCCAGCAGCGACGGACTAGCAGCAGATACGCAGTATTTT CASSDGLAADTQYF
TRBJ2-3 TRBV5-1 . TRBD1 TGCGCCAGCAGTGCCTGGACAGGGGGTGGAGGCAGCACAGATACGCAGTATTTT CASSAWTGGGGSTDTQYF
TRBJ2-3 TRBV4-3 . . TGCGCCAGCAGCCAAGATCTGACTAGCACAGATACGCAGTATTTT CASSQDLTSTDTQYF
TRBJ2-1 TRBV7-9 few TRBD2 TGTGCCAGCAGCTCCCCCAATCTACTAGCGATAAACAATGAGCAGTTCTTC CASSSPNLLAINNEQFF